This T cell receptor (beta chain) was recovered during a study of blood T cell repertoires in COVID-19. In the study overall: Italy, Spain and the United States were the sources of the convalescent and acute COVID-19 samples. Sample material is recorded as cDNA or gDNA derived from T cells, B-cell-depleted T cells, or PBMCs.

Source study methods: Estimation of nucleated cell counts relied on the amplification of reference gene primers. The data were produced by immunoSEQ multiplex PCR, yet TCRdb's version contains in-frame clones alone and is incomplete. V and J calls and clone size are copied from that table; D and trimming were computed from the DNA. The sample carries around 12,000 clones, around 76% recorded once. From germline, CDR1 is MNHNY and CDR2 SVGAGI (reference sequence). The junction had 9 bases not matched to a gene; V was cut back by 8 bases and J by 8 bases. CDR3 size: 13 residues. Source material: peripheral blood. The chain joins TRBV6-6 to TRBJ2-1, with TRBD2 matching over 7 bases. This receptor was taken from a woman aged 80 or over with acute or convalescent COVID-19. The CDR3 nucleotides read TGTGCCAGCTGGGGAGGGGCCGGGTATGAGCAGTTCTTC. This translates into CASWGGAGYEQFF.